A single sample is the source of the 7 T cell receptor beta chains below, sequenced in a study of Graves' ophthalmopathy and Graves' hyperthyroidism. TCR beta CDR3 regions were amplified from RNA transcripts. HTBI primers primed a first-round RT-PCR, and a second-round multiplex PCR followed. TCRdb passed the multiplex PCR reads through MiXCR, listing each CDR3 protein once. The table includes under 350,000 distinct CDR3 sequences, 15% to 20% detected once. Material for sequencing was peripheral blood. These receptors came from an adult man with Graves' ophthalmopathy.

This clonotype has a count of ten or more. The rearrangement links TRBV7-2 to TRBJ2-6; 7 bases map to TRBD1. This CDR3 has 15 residues. Germline V gives CDR1 SGHTA, CDR2 FQGNSA. The ends lost 2 bases at V and 11 bases at J; junction bases unmatched: 9. DNA of the CDR3: TGTGCCAGCAGCTTACTGGACAGGCCCCCGTACGTCCTGACTTTC. Encoded protein: CASSLLDRPPYVLTF.

This clonotype was observed at least ten times. The rearrangement links TRBV29-1 to TRBJ1-1, with 7 bases that match TRBD1. Germline-derived CDR1 and CDR2 are SQVTM and ANQGSEA. The V gene end was trimmed by 7 bases and the J gene end by 3 bases; junction bases not matched to a gene: 8. The CDR3 length is 13 residues. CDR3 loop: CSARGDGDTEAFF. The CDR3, as DNA: TGCAGCGCCAGGGGGGATGGCGACACTGAAGCTTTCTTT.

This clonotype was seen more than once but under ten times. This may be a read error: a much more frequent sequence differs by one nucleotide. This rearrangement joins TRBV5-1 to TRBJ2-7; 8 bases are a match to TRBD1. The CDR3 is made up of 11 amino acids. Germline V gene lookup returns CDR1 SGHRS and CDR2 YFSETQ. DNA for the CDR3: TGCGCCAGCCGACAGGGGTACGAGCGGTACTTC. It codes for CASRQGYERYF.

Ten or more counts support this clonotype. The DNA of the CDR3 is TGTGCCAGCAGTCTCCCCCCCGAGGGGGGGGAGACCCAGTACTTC. Translated: CASSLPPEGGETQYF. V and J are TRBV28 and TRBJ2-5, with D possibly being TRBD2 (7 bases). The V end was cut by 5 bases, the J end by 5 bases, with 18 bases between. Per germline, CDR1 MDHEN and CDR2 SYDVKM. The CDR3 runs 15 residues. The full variable domain, rest sourced from reference TRBV28 and TRBJ2-5, is DVKVTQSSRYLVKRTGEKVFLECVQDMDHENMFWYRQDPGLGLRLIYFSYDVKMKEKGDIPEGYSVSREKKERFSLILESASTNQTSMYLCASSLPPEGGETQYFGPGTRLLVL.

This clonotype was observed at least ten times. The chain couples TRBV12-3 or TRBV12-4 to TRBJ1-2; 8 bases align to TRBD1. The CDR3 has 17 residues. With V trimmed by 5 bases and J by 5 bases, 16 bases remained unmatched. CDR3 DNA sequence: TGTGCCAGCAGTCACAGGGTTTGGGGACAGGAACTGTATGGCTACACCTTC. Translation gives CASSHRVWGQELYGYTF.

The table lists this clonotype with many counts. CDR3 loop: CASSYSMGLAEAFF. The CDR3 nucleotides read TGTGCCAGCAGTTACTCGATGGGGCTCGCTGAAGCTTTCTTT. The genes are TRBV6-5 and TRBJ1-1; maybe TRBD1 (5 bases). Trimming pared 0 bases from V and 6 bases from J, leaving 11 bases between. The germline CDR1 and CDR2 sequences are MNHEY and SVGAGI. CDR3 size: 14 residues.

This clonotype was counted at least ten times. DNA of the CDR3: TGCGCCAGCAGCTTGGGAGGGGAGTCTGGGGCCAACGTCCTGACTTTC. Residues: CASSLGGESGANVLTF. V gene TRBV5-1 combines with J gene TRBJ2-6; possibly TRBD1 or TRBD2 for D (5 bases each). V shed 0 bases and J shed 1 base, with 8 bases lying between them. The CDR3 loop spans 16 amino acids. In germline, CDR1 is SGHRS, CDR2 YFSETQ. The whole variable domain, remainder taken from reference TRBV5-1 and TRBJ2-6, is KAGVTQTPRYLIKTRGQQVTLSCSPISGHRSVSWYQQTPGQGLQFLFEYFSETQRNKGNFPGRFSGRQFSNSRSEMNVSTLELGDSALYLCASSLGGESGANVLTFGAGSRLTVL.